One sample yielded the 24 T cell receptor beta chains listed below, sequenced in a study of blood T cell repertoires in COVID-19. The table came from immunoSEQ multiplex PCR; TCRdb's copy has only in-frame clones and leaves some out. The data show around 250,000 clones, roughly 80% seen once. The source material was PBMCs or T cells enriched from blood (not recorded which). These receptor sequences come from a man in his forties or fifties who had been exposed to COVID-19.

This clone has just a few counts. This rearrangement joins TRBV7-9 to TRBJ1-2; 8 bases match TRBD1. Germline CDR1 and CDR2: SEHNR and FQNEAQ (reference sequence). There are 15 residues in the CDR3. Trimming at V came to 7 bases and at J to 8 bases, leaving 15 bases not matched to a gene. CDR3 nucleotides: TGTGCCAGCACCTCGCCTCCCGGACAGGGCGGAGGCTACACCTTC. It is translated as CASTSPPGQGGGYTF.

CDR3 sequence: CASSRRDRVIGNTIYF. As DNA, the CDR3 is TGTGCCAGCAGCCGACGAGACAGGGTAATTGGAAACACCATATATTTT. This chain joins TRBV5-6 and TRBJ1-3, with TRBD1 matching 7 bases. Losses at the gene ends were 4 bases for V and 3 bases for J; bases not matched to a gene: 10. From germline, CDR1 is SGHDT and CDR2 YYEEEE. The CDR3 length is 16 residues.

This clone was recorded a few times. The chain uses TRBV5-4 and TRBJ1-3; TRBD1 is a possible D gene (5 bases). Trimming cost V 4 bases and J 4 bases, with 15 bases left between them. Germline CDR1 and CDR2: SGHNT and YYREEE (reference sequence). The CDR3 has 15 amino acids. The CDR3 protein is CASSQDSLWGNTIYF. Written as DNA, the CDR3 is TGTGCCAGCAGCCAAGACAGCCTTTGGGGAAACACCATATATTTT.

The chain links TRBV2 to TRBJ2-3, with 11 positions matching TRBD2. V gave up 3 bases and J gave up 1 base; unmatched junction bases: 3. This CDR3 spans 16 amino acids. Germline V gene lookup returns CDR1 SNHLY and CDR2 FYNNEI. The CDR3 bases are TGTGCCAGCAGTGACCCGGGACTAGCGGGCACAGATACGCAGTATTTT. Protein sequence: CASSDPGLAGTDTQYF.

The V and J genes are TRBV7-8 and TRBJ2-5; 7 bases agree with TRBD2. The CDR3 loop spans 13 amino acids. With 5 bases clipped from V and 6 bases from J, the junction kept 6 bases outside the gene matches. The germline CDR1 and CDR2 sequences are SGHVS and FQNEAQ. DNA for the CDR3: TGTGCCAGCAGCCCAGGGAGGGTTCAGACCCAGTACTTC. Encoded protein: CASSPGRVQTQYF.

The V gene is TRBV4-1, the J gene TRBJ2-1; D is undetermined. CDR1 MGHRA and CDR2 YSYEKL come from the germline V gene. Trimming removed 1 base at V and 0 bases at J, with 7 bases between. The CDR3 covers 15 residues. CDR3 amino acids: CASSQGPSSYNEQFF. In DNA form, the CDR3 reads TGCGCCAGCAGCCAAGGGCCCAGCTCCTACAATGAGCAGTTCTTC.

The CDR3 coding sequence is TGTGCCAGCAGCCCTGACCGACTAGTTGGGAGGACCCAGTACTTC. It translates to CASSPDRLVGRTQYF. This chain joins TRBV3-1 (or the pseudogene TRBV3-2) and TRBJ2-5; D is perhaps TRBD2 (6 bases). In germline, CDR1 is LGHDT, CDR2 YNNKEL (reference sequence). The CDR3 length is 15 residues. Between the trimmed V and J ends, which lost 4 bases and 7 bases, there was a span of 19 bases.

The chain is built from TRBV18 and TRBJ2-7; 9 positions agree with TRBD2. Germline assignment: CDR1 KGHSH and CDR2 LQKENI. The V gene end was trimmed by 1 base and the J gene end by 2 bases; junction bases not matched to a gene: 6. The CDR3 length is 16 residues. CDR3 sequence: CASSPQGTSFTYEQYF. The CDR3 DNA reads as TGTGCCAGCTCACCACAGGGGACTAGCTTCACCTACGAGCAGTACTTC.

Only one count was recorded for this clone. The chain employs TRBV5-8 and TRBJ1-2; tentatively, D is TRBD1 (6 bases). The CDR3 extends over 14 amino acids. Germline CDR1 SGHTS, CDR2 YDEGEE. V shed 5 bases and J shed 4 bases, with 15 bases lying between them. The CDR3, as DNA: TGTGCCAGCAGTCGTAGGACAGAAAGCTATGGCTACACCTTC. Protein sequence: CASSRRTESYGYTF.

This clone was counted once. At one end the junction does not follow the germline gene, possibly because of a read error. The chain links TRBV7-9 to TRBJ1-1; tentative D call: TRBD1 (6 bases). This CDR3 region has 13 residues. Germline CDR1 and CDR2: SEHNR and FQNEAQ (reference sequence). CDR3 loop: CASSLQGNTETFF. As DNA, the CDR3 is TGTGCCAGCAGCTTACAGGGGAACACTGAAACTTTCTTT. The full variable domain, rest sourced from reference TRBV7-9 and TRBJ1-1, is DTGVSQNPRHKITKRGQNVTFRCDPISEHNRLYWYRQTLGQGPEFLTYFQNEAQLEKSRLLSDRFSAERPKGSFSTLEIQRTEQGDSAMYLCASSLQGNTETFFGQGTRLTVV.

The rearrangement joins TRBV27 to TRBJ2-3; a weak D match, TRBD1 (5 bases). CDR3 length: 11 residues. Between the trimmed V and J ends, which lost 7 bases and 10 bases, there was a span of 12 bases. Germline V gene sequence: CDR1 MNHEY, CDR2 SMNVEV (reference sequence). The CDR3 DNA reads as TGTGCCAGCAACGCAGGGAATCCGCAGTATTTT. The encoded protein is CASNAGNPQYF.

V usage is TRBV3-1 (or the pseudogene TRBV3-2) and J usage is TRBJ2-1, with D unclear. This CDR3 is 11 amino acids long. V was cut by 8 bases and J by 10 bases, with 12 bases left in between. Germline CDR1 reads LGHDT; CDR2 reads YNNKEL (reference sequence). CDR3 region: CASGPPQEQFF. DNA for the CDR3: TGTGCCAGCGGGCCGCCCCAGGAGCAGTTCTTC.

This clone was found a few times. The chain employs TRBV5-4 and TRBJ2-2; the D gene is possibly TRBD1 (5 bases). CDR3 size: 13 residues. V lost 6 bases to trimming and J lost 8 bases, with 14 bases between them. The germline V gene has CDR1 SGHNT and CDR2 YYREEE (reference sequence). CDR3 coding DNA: TGTGCCAGCAAGGGGCGACCTGAGGGGGAGCTGTTTTTT. Encoded protein: CASKGRPEGELFF.

In this sample, this clone turned up a few times. V usage is TRBV30 and J usage is TRBJ2-7, with 16 positions matching TRBD2. V lost 8 bases, J lost 3 bases, and 1 base stayed unmatched. Looked up from germline, CDR1 is GTSNPN and CDR2 is SVGIG (reference sequence). The CDR3 is 13 residues long. The CDR3 nucleotides are TGTGCCGGGACTAGCGGGAGGGTCTACGAGCAGTACTTC. Its translation: CAGTSGRVYEQYF. The full variable domain, its missing parts supplied by reference TRBV30 and TRBJ2-7, is SQTIHQWPATLVQPVGSPLSLECTVEGTSNPNLYWYRQAAGRGLQLLFYSVGIGQISSEVPQNLSASRPQDRQFILSSKKLLLSDSGFYLCAGTSGRVYEQYFGPGTRLTVT.

This chain connects TRBV5-1 to TRBJ2-3; 13 bases map to TRBD2. The CDR3 length is 15 residues. The germline CDR1 and CDR2 sequences are SGHRS and YFSETQ. The V gene end was trimmed by 5 bases and the J gene end by 2 bases; junction bases not matched to a gene: 2. The CDR3 DNA reads TGCGCCAGCAGACTAGCGGGGGGGCTCACAGATACGCAGTATTTT. Protein: CASRLAGGLTDTQYF.

The chain uses TRBV5-4 and TRBJ2-1; TRBD1 matches 7 bases. Germline values: CDR1 SGHNT, CDR2 YYREEE (reference sequence). This CDR3 has 14 amino acids. V lost 3 bases and J lost 9; bases outside the gene matches: 9. CDR3 coding DNA: TGTGCCAGCAGCTCCACCGGGACAGCTTTTGAGCAGTTCTTC. The encoded protein is CASSSTGTAFEQFF. The full variable domain, rest sourced from reference TRBV5-4 and TRBJ2-1, is ETGVTQSPTHLIKTRGQQVTLRCSSQSGHNTVSWYQQALGQGPQFIFQYYREEENGRGNFPPRFSGLQFPNYSSELNVNALELDDSALYLCASSSTGTAFEQFFGPGTRLTVL.

The gene calls are TRBV6-5 and TRBJ1-6; 7 bases match TRBD1. The J segment lost 9 bases and the V segment lost 7 bases, leaving 12 bases of the junction unmatched. The CDR3 has 15 residues. Germline V CDR1 and CDR2: MNHEY, SVGAGI. In DNA, the CDR3 is TGTGCCAGCAAAGATGGGGACAGCCAACTTTCACCCCTCCACTTT. Translated, it gives CASKDGDSQLSPLHF.

J is TRBJ1-1 and V is TRBV19; 9 bases line up with TRBD1. The J segment lost 4 bases and the V segment lost 7 bases, leaving 16 bases of the junction unmatched. CDR3 size: 17 residues. Germline V gene data show CDR1 as LNHDA and CDR2 as SQIVND (reference sequence). CDR3 residues: CASTTFGTGKRVTEAFF. The CDR3 DNA reads TGTGCCAGTACTACCTTTGGGACAGGGAAAAGGGTCACTGAAGCTTTCTTT.

The chain links TRBV19 to TRBJ2-1; 8 nucleotides match TRBD1. The CDR3 loop spans 13 amino acids. Looked up from germline, CDR1 is LNHDA and CDR2 is SQIVND (reference sequence). The J segment lost 10 bases and the V segment lost 6 bases, leaving 8 bases of the junction unmatched. The DNA of the CDR3 is TGTGCCAGTAGCCACGGACAGGGAAGGGAGCAGTTCTTC. Translation: CASSHGQGREQFF.

The chain couples TRBV7-9 to TRBJ1-1; 7 bases line up with TRBD1. J lost 4 bases, V lost 5 bases, and 7 bases had no gene match. This CDR3 has 14 residues. Germline CDR1 SEHNR, CDR2 FQNEAQ (reference sequence). Here the CDR3 DNA reads TGTGCCAGCAGCCCAGGACAGGCGACCACTGAAGCTTTCTTT. Translated: CASSPGQATTEAFF.

The rearrangement uses TRBV18 and TRBJ2-7; weak D call: TRBD2 (5 bases). Germline assignment: CDR1 KGHSH and CDR2 LQKENI. This CDR3 region has 13 residues. The ends were cut back, 5 bases at V and 2 bases at J, with 10 bases in the middle. The CDR3 bases are TGTGCCAGCTCAGACTGGGAGACCTACGAGCAGTACTTC. Residues: CASSDWETYEQYF.

This chain uses TRBV9 with TRBJ2-1, with D tentatively TRBD2 (6 bases). The CDR3 length is 15 residues. The V gene's germline CDR1 is SGDLS and CDR2 YYNGEE. Trimming stripped 2 bases from V and 4 bases from J, with 13 bases between. Here the CDR3 reads CASSVGGRPYNEQFF. As DNA, the CDR3 is TGTGCCAGCAGCGTGGGGGGTCGGCCTTACAATGAGCAGTTCTTC. The full variable domain, completed using reference TRBV9 and TRBJ2-1, is DSGVTQTPKHLITATGQRVTLRCSPRSGDLSVYWYQQSLDQGLQFLIQYYNGEERAKGNILERFSAQQFPDLHSELNLSSLELGDSALYFCASSVGGRPYNEQFFGPGTRLTVL.

The table lists this clone with a count of one. This chain uses TRBV11-2 with TRBJ1-2, with D perhaps TRBD1 (6 bases). This CDR3 has 14 amino acids. The V end was cut by 7 bases, the J end by 5 bases, with 17 bases between. Per germline, CDR1 SGHAT and CDR2 FQNNGV. The CDR3: CASTVDGQPYGYTF. The CDR3 coding sequence is TGTGCCAGCACCGTAGACGGACAGCCGTATGGCTACACCTTC. Full variable domain (missing parts from reference TRBV11-2 and TRBJ1-2): EAGVAQSPRYKIIEKRQSVAFWCNPISGHATLYWYQQILGQGPKLLIQFQNNGVVDDSQLPKDRFSAERLKGVDSTLKIQPAKLEDSAVYLCASTVDGQPYGYTFGSGTRLTVV.

The chain recombines TRBV14 with TRBJ1-1; the D gene is possibly TRBD1 (6 bases). This CDR3 region has 15 residues. Trimming took 4 bases from V and 0 from J, leaving 12 bases between them. Looked up from germline, CDR1 is SGHDN and CDR2 is FVKESK. The CDR3 is CASSLGAFMNTEAFF. CDR3 coding DNA: TGTGCCAGCAGCCTGGGGGCATTCATGAACACTGAAGCTTTCTTT.